Listed below are T cell receptor beta chains from one sample, sequenced in a study of human T cells and chemical hapten exposure. One entry per CDR3 protein, called by TCRdb with MiXCR from the RACE reads. In the table there are under 100,000 distinct CDR3 sequences, 10% to 13% of which are singletons. This material consisted of whole blood, taken in connection with sensitization to the hapten diphenylcyclopropenone (DPC). Source of these receptors: a woman in her 30s with alopecia areata. Some clones in this sample may be carry-over from other donors' samples. Each CDR3 is given with its conserved first and last residue. The D gene is left open where the match is weak. For some rows the clone size is stated as once, few or many, or as a class when expanded; others skip it.

d_call	clone_size	v_call	j_call	cdr3_length	cdr3_aa	cdr3_nt
.	few	TRBV30	TRBJ1-5	15	CAWSVNSRGNQPQHF	TGTGCCTGGAGTGTAAATTCCAGGGGAAATCAGCCCCAGCATTTT
TRBD1	.	TRBV5-1	TRBJ1-6	14	CASSTGTGALPLHF	TGCGCCAGCAGCACCGGGACAGGAGCCTTACCCCTCCACTTT
TRBD1	many	TRBV5-1	TRBJ2-3	15	CASSGQQGVADTQYF	TGCGCCAGCAGCGGTCAACAGGGGGTCGCAGATACGCAGTATTTT
.	many	TRBV18	TRBJ1-1	12	CASSPLQGEAFF	TGTGCCAGCTCACCATTACAGGGTGAAGCTTTCTTT
.	.	TRBV13	TRBJ2-1	14	CASSSGGLSNEQFF	TGTGCCAGCAGCTCCGGGGGCCTTTCCAATGAGCAGTTCTTC
.	many	TRBV6-5	TRBJ2-7	18	CASSYSRPGTSSSYEQYF	TGTGCCAGCAGTTACTCAAGACCCGGGACATCGAGCTCCTACGAGCAGTACTTC
.	.	TRBV9	TRBJ2-3	13	CASSVRRSDTQYF	TGTGCCAGCAGCGTACGGAGGAGTGATACGCAGTATTTT
TRBD2	few	TRBV29-1	TRBJ2-1	14	CSVVLSGRRSEQFF	TGCAGCGTTGTCCTTAGCGGGAGACGGAGTGAGCAGTTCTTC
TRBD2	many	TRBV5-4	TRBJ2-5	17	CASSLGGTSGLEETQYF	TGTGCCAGCAGCTTGGGGGGGACTAGCGGGTTAGAAGAGACCCAGTACTTC
.	many	TRBV5-5	TRBJ1-5	15	CASSASPGRNQPQHF	TGTGCCAGCAGCGCCAGCCCCGGTAGGAATCAGCCCCAGCATTTT
TRBD1	many	TRBV4-2	TRBJ2-6	19	CASSQGPGQGISGANVLTF	TGTGCCAGCAGCCAAGGTCCCGGACAGGGGATTTCTGGGGCCAACGTCCTGACTTTC
TRBD1	.	TRBV12-3/TRBV12-4	TRBJ1-5	13	CASTGTDNQPQHF	TGTGCCAGCACCGGGACAGATAATCAGCCCCAGCATTTT
.	.	TRBV29-1	TRBJ2-2	14	CSVEKDWNTGELFF	TGCAGCGTTGAGAAGGATTGGAACACCGGGGAGCTGTTTTTT
.	.	TRBV11-2	TRBJ2-5	11	CASRIQETQYF	TGTGCCAGCAGAATACAAGAGACCCAGTACTTC
TRBD2	few	TRBV20-1	TRBJ2-3	12	CSAGTSTDTQYF	TGCAGTGCCGGGACTAGTACAGATACGCAGTATTTT
TRBD1	.	TRBV4-1	TRBJ1-2	13	CASSQNRGDGYTF	TGCGCCAGCAGCCAAAACAGGGGGGATGGCTACACCTTC
.	many	TRBV7-6	TRBJ1-6	14	CASSPGVPYSPLHF	TGTGCCAGCAGCCCCGGGGTTCCCTATTCACCCCTCCACTTT
.	.	TRBV20-1	TRBJ1-2	11	CSAPRGYGYTF	TGCAGTGCCCCGAGGGGCTATGGCTACACCTTC
TRBD2	.	TRBV29-1	TRBJ2-1	11	CSVVRLAVQFF	TGCAGCGTTGTCCGACTAGCGGTGCAGTTCTTC
.	.	TRBV29-1	TRBJ1-3	13	CSVALKVGNTIYF	TGCAGCGTCGCCCTCAAGGTGGGAAACACCATATATTTT
.	few	TRBV5-4	TRBJ2-7	14	CASSLPDKSYEQYF	TGTGCCAGCAGCTTACCCGACAAAAGCTACGAGCAGTACTTC
.	few	TRBV5-1	TRBJ1-1	14	CASSWQGDGTEAFF	TGCGCCAGCAGCTGGCAGGGAGACGGCACTGAAGCTTTCTTT
TRBD2	many	TRBV7-3	TRBJ2-1	16	CASSFGVGRRNNEQFF	TGTGCCAGCAGCTTTGGCGTCGGGAGGAGAAACAATGAGCAGTTCTTC
TRBD1	.	TRBV5-1	TRBJ1-1	14	CASSLDPGGTEAFF	TGCGCCAGCAGCTTGGATCCAGGGGGCACTGAAGCTTTCTTT
TRBD1	.	TRBV29-1	TRBJ1-4	14	CSVGEQGEVEKLFF	TGCAGCGTTGGGGAACAGGGGGAAGTCGAAAAACTGTTTTTT
.	many	TRBV2	TRBJ2-5	14	CASSVLSTQETQYF	TGTGCCAGCAGTGTCCTATCAACGCAAGAGACCCAGTACTTC
.	.	TRBV30	TRBJ2-5	14	CAWREGGRLETQYF	TGTGCCTGGAGAGAGGGGGGCCGTCTCGAGACCCAGTACTTC
.	.	TRBV11-3	TRBJ2-5	13	CASSREKQETQYF	TGTGCCAGCAGCCGTGAGAAGCAAGAGACCCAGTACTTC
.	.	TRBV2	TRBJ2-7	14	CASTSRPSSYEQYF	TGTGCCAGCACTTCCCGACCAAGCTCCTACGAGCAGTACTTC
.	.	TRBV30	TRBJ1-6	13	CAWTAGRNSPLHF	TGTGCCTGGACCGCAGGGAGGAATTCACCCCTCCACTTT
.	few	TRBV7-6	TRBJ2-7	13	CASSADKRYEQYF	TGTGCCAGCAGCGCTGACAAGCGCTACGAGCAGTACTTC
TRBD2	many	TRBV3-1	TRBJ2-3	15	CASSQDWTSGDTQYF	TGTGCCAGCAGCCAAGATTGGACTAGCGGAGATACGCAGTATTTT
.	many	TRBV7-2	TRBJ1-1	14	CASSLTGQFTEAFF	TGTGCCAGCAGCTTAACAGGGCAATTCACTGAAGCTTTCTTT
.	many	TRBV18	TRBJ1-1	14	CASSPGNSDTEAFF	TGTGCCAGCTCACCAGGGAACAGCGACACTGAAGCTTTCTTT
.	many	TRBV24-1	TRBJ2-3	16	CATSDPGQRGTDTQYF	TGTGCCACCAGTGATCCGGGACAAAGAGGCACAGATACGCAGTATTTT
.	few	TRBV12-2	TRBJ2-7	17	CASRPEAPANPSFEQYF	TGTGCAAGTCGCCCAGAGGCCCCGGCCAATCCTAGCTTCGAGCAGTACTTC
.	many	TRBV5-1	TRBJ2-7	15	CASSLAGANSYEQYF	TGCGCCAGCAGCTTGGCCGGCGCCAACTCCTACGAGCAGTACTTC
.	many	TRBV11-3	TRBJ2-2	15	CASTQSVMNTGELFF	TGTGCCAGCACCCAGTCGGTTATGAACACCGGGGAGCTGTTTTTT
.	.	TRBV20-1	TRBJ1-2	12	CSATLANFGYTF	TGCAGTGCTACATTAGCCAATTTTGGCTACACCTTC
.	many	TRBV9	TRBJ2-1	15	CASSVGTADDNEQFF	TGTGCCAGCAGCGTAGGGACCGCGGACGACAATGAGCAGTTCTTC
TRBD2	many	TRBV12-3/TRBV12-4	TRBJ2-7	13	CASSLGGVYEQYF	TGTGCCAGCAGTTTGGGGGGGGTCTACGAGCAGTACTTC
TRBD1	.	TRBV3-1	TRBJ1-6	16	CASSLIPGTADSPLHF	TGTGCCAGCAGCCTCATCCCCGGGACAGCAGATTCACCCCTCCACTTT
.	many	TRBV27	TRBJ1-6	15	CASSSLRGDGSPLHF	TGTGCCAGCAGTTCCCTCCGCGGGGATGGTTCACCCCTCCACTTT
.	.	TRBV5-6	TRBJ2-7	16	CASSLPSGRASYEQYF	TGTGCCAGCAGCTTGCCCTCGGGCAGGGCAAGCTACGAGCAGTACTTC
TRBD2	few	TRBV5-5	TRBJ2-5	13	CASSGGVQETQYF	TGTGCCAGCAGCGGGGGGGTCCAAGAGACCCAGTACTTC
.	many	TRBV30	TRBJ1-1	13	CAWSVQGNTEAFF	TGTGCCTGGAGTGTACAGGGTAACACTGAAGCTTTCTTT